This T cell receptor beta chain was documented in a study of shared clonotypes between healthy human individuals. This CDR3 contains 14 residues. CDR1 and CDR2 from the germline V gene are SGHNT and YYREEE (reference sequence). Trimming at V came to 0 bases and at J to 5 bases, leaving 0 bases not matched to a gene. Some clones are missing from TCRdb's copy, which holds only in-frame ones; the method was immunoSEQ multiplex PCR. The sample contains about 330,000 clones, roughly 87% of which appear only once. The rearrangement joins TRBV5-4 to TRBJ1-5; 9 bases align to TRBD1. The source of this sequence is a man between 18 and 35 years old in good health. The sequenced sample was memory CD8+ T cells sorted from blood. Subset reported: CD45RO+ cells pooled with CCR7-negative TemRA cells. The CDR3 DNA is TGTGCCAGCAGCTTGGGACAGGGGGATCAGCCCCAGCATTTT. It yields the protein CASSLGQGDQPQHF.